The 27 T cell receptor beta chains in this list originate from one sample, sequenced in a study of shared clonotypes between healthy human individuals. CD45RO-negative, CCR7-selected cells formed the naive CD8 fraction, which excluded terminally differentiated effector memory CD45RA+ cells. Generated by immunoSEQ multiplex PCR, the TCRdb table keeps only in-frame clones and is missing some. This table holds approximately 810,000 clones, nearly 95% found once. The sequenced sample consisted of naive CD8+ T cells sorted from blood. These receptors were taken from a man younger than 45 in good health.

The V call is TRBV6-1, the J call TRBJ2-4; perhaps TRBD2 as D (5 bases). V gave up 2 bases and J gave up 15 bases, with 14 bases separating them. This CDR3 has 12 amino acids. Germline lookup yields CDR1 MNHNS and CDR2 SASEGT. The CDR3: CASSELASDAYF. In DNA, the CDR3 is TGTGCCAGCAGTGAACTAGCCAGCGACGCGTACTTC.

V usage is TRBV7-3 and J usage is TRBJ2-3; TRBD2 matches at 10 bases. The V gene's germline CDR1 is SGHTA and CDR2 FQGTGA. V gave up 5 bases and J gave up 4 bases; unmatched junction bases: 9. The CDR3 covers 16 residues. The CDR3: CASSALAGASPDTQYF. CDR3 nucleotides: TGTGCCAGCAGCGCTCTAGCGGGGGCCAGCCCAGATACGCAGTATTTT.

The chain joins TRBV9 to TRBJ2-2; the match to TRBD1 covers 9 bases. The ends lost 3 bases at V and 7 bases at J; junction bases unmatched: 1. CDR1 is SGDLS and CDR2 is YYNGEE in the germline V gene. CDR3 length equals 13 residues. The CDR3 protein is CASSGTGDGELFF. The CDR3 nucleotides read TGTGCCAGCAGCGGGACAGGGGACGGGGAGCTGTTTTTT.

The V and J genes are TRBV13 and TRBJ2-5; D gene unclear. V lost 0 bases, J lost 5 bases, and 10 bases lay in between. This CDR3 region has 14 residues. CDR1 is PRHDT and CDR2 is FYEKMQ in the germline V gene (reference sequence). CDR3 residues: CASSLGVGGETQYF. CDR3 sequence (DNA): TGTGCCAGCAGCTTAGGAGTAGGTGGGGAGACCCAGTACTTC.

The chain uses TRBV27 and TRBJ2-7; D is unclear. The CDR3 is 11 amino acids. V lost 5 bases, J lost 7 bases, and 9 bases lay in between. From germline, CDR1 is MNHEY and CDR2 SMNVEV (reference sequence). As DNA, the CDR3 is TGTGCCAGCAGTAACCTATGGGAGCAGTACTTC. Encoded protein: CASSNLWEQYF.

The rearrangement uses TRBV19 and TRBJ2-3; D is unresolved. V lost 0 bases and J lost 3, with 4 bases in between. The germline V gene has CDR1 LNHDA and CDR2 SQIVND (reference sequence). There are 13 residues in the CDR3. The CDR3 DNA is TGTGCCAGTAGTATAGAAGTAACAGATACGCAGTATTTT. It is translated as CASSIEVTDTQYF.

The V call is TRBV14, the J call TRBJ2-7, with D possibly TRBD1 on 6 matching bases. This CDR3 has 14 residues. Deletions cut 0 bases from V and 5 bases from J, with 11 bases between. Looked up from germline, CDR1 is SGHDN and CDR2 is FVKESK. CDR3 in amino acids: CASSQDLGADEQYF. The CDR3 nucleotides are TGTGCCAGCAGCCAAGATCTGGGGGCGGACGAGCAGTACTTC.

The chain combines TRBV9 with TRBJ1-2; TRBD1 matches 7 bases. From germline, CDR1 is SGDLS and CDR2 YYNGEE. The CDR3 extends over 16 amino acids. Losses at the gene ends were 4 bases for V and 1 base for J; bases not matched to a gene: 10. The DNA of the CDR3 is TGTGCCAGCAGCCCAGGGGGGATATGGGATAACTATGGCTACACCTTC. Protein sequence: CASSPGGIWDNYGYTF.

In its sample, this clone is hyperexpanded. J is TRBJ2-1 and V is TRBV15; D is perhaps TRBD2 (6 bases). CDR1 and CDR2 from the germline V gene are LNHNV and YYDKDF (reference sequence). This CDR3 has 13 residues. The ends were cut back, 1 base at V and 10 bases at J, with 11 bases in the middle. In nucleotides, the CDR3 is TGTGCCACCAGCAGAGTTTCGGGAGAAGAGCAGTTCTTC. Its protein product is CATSRVSGEEQFF.

The chain is built from TRBV5-4 and TRBJ2-3, with TRBD2 matching 11 bases. Looked up from germline, CDR1 is SGHNT and CDR2 is YYREEE (reference sequence). The CDR3 loop spans 15 amino acids. V lost 4 bases, J lost 3 bases, and 4 bases stayed unmatched. For the CDR3, the DNA is TGTGCCAGCAGCGTGGGACTAGCGGAGACAGATACGCAGTATTTT. Translated: CASSVGLAETDTQYF.

For this clone: The same CDR3 can be traced to other DNA sequences in this sample. The V and J genes are TRBV11-2 and TRBJ2-7; D is possibly TRBD1 or TRBD2 (6 bases each). The germline gives CDR1 SGHAT, CDR2 FQNNGV. This CDR3 region has 15 residues. Trimming shortened V by 3 bases and J by 1 base, and 13 bases separated the two germline ends. The CDR3, as DNA: TGTGCCAGCAGCTTTGGTCAGGGGACTTCCTACGAGCAGTACTTC. Translated: CASSFGQGTSYEQYF.

V is TRBV30 and J is TRBJ2-1, with D possibly being TRBD2 (6 bases). V dropped 1 base and J dropped 0 bases, with 16 bases sitting between them. The CDR3 loop spans 17 amino acids. Germline V lookup: CDR1 GTSNPN, CDR2 SVGIG (reference sequence). CDR3 bases: TGTGCCTGGAGTGGGGGGGACTTCCCCAGCTCCTACAATGAGCAGTTCTTC. Translating it yields CAWSGGDFPSSYNEQFF.

This chain links TRBV19 with TRBJ2-1; 9 bases are shared with TRBD2. CDR1 and CDR2 from the germline V gene are LNHDA and SQIVND (reference sequence). There are 17 residues in the CDR3. V shed 1 base, J shed 0 bases, and the junction held 4 bases outside the gene matches. Written as DNA, the CDR3 is TGTGCCAGTAGTATAGTTAGCGGGAGTCACTCCTACAATGAGCAGTTCTTC. It specifies CASSIVSGSHSYNEQFF.

V usage is TRBV29-1 and J usage is TRBJ2-7; 13 bases are a match to TRBD2. V shed 5 bases and J 5 bases; nucleotides not matched to a gene: 12. Germline V lookup: CDR1 SQVTM, CDR2 ANQGSEA. CDR3 length equals 16 residues. CDR3 amino acids: CSVMGLAGRPSHEQYF. In DNA, the CDR3 is TGCAGCGTTATGGGACTAGCGGGGCGGCCTTCCCACGAGCAGTACTTC.

The chain employs TRBV7-8 and TRBJ2-6, with 10 bases identical to TRBD1. The CDR3 extends over 19 amino acids. V gave up 5 bases and J gave up 0 bases; unmatched junction bases: 10. In germline, CDR1 is SGHVS, CDR2 FQNEAQ. CDR3 residues: CASSPGRRTGGSGANVLTF. The DNA of the CDR3 is TGTGCCAGCAGCCCAGGTCGGCGGACAGGGGGCTCTGGGGCCAACGTCCTGACTTTC.

V gene TRBV4-1 combines with J gene TRBJ2-7; D ambiguous. The CDR3 covers 13 residues. Germline CDR1 and CDR2: MGHRA and YSYEKL. Trimming left V 4 bases short and J 4 bases short, with 11 bases between. The CDR3 nucleotides read TGCGCCAGCAGCCTGATTAACAATTACGAGCAGTACTTC. Its protein is CASSLINNYEQYF.

V gene TRBV29-1 combines with J gene TRBJ2-7; 7 bases match TRBD1. Germline V CDR1 and CDR2: SQVTM, ANQGSEA. V gave up 3 bases and J gave up 2 bases; unmatched junction bases: 7. The CDR3 totals 14 residues. The CDR3 DNA reads as TGCAGCGTTGAGCGTCAGGGGGTACCCTACGAGCAGTACTTC. It codes for CSVERQGVPYEQYF.

V usage is TRBV30 and J usage is TRBJ1-5; TRBD1 is a possible D gene (6 bases). Looked up from germline, CDR1 is GTSNPN and CDR2 is SVGIG (reference sequence). The CDR3 has 14 amino acids. V lost 2 bases, J lost 6 bases, and 14 bases lay in between. The CDR3 sequence is CAWSTGWSGQPQHF. CDR3 nucleotide sequence: TGTGCCTGGAGTACAGGGTGGTCTGGTCAGCCCCAGCATTTT.

The rearrangement links TRBV7-9 to TRBJ2-7; 10 bases are shared with TRBD1. The junction had 18 bases not matched to a gene; V was cut back by 5 bases and J by 2 bases. This CDR3 has 19 residues. Looked up from germline, CDR1 is SEHNR and CDR2 is FQNEAQ (reference sequence). This CDR3 is CASSPWGGQGDHRTYEQYF. As DNA, the CDR3 is TGTGCCAGCAGCCCTTGGGGAGGACAGGGGGATCACAGGACCTACGAGCAGTACTTC.

This clone was observed a single time. For the CDR3, the DNA is TGTGCCAGCAGTTTACTACCCGGCTCCTACGAGCAGTACTTC. It translates to CASSLLPGSYEQYF. The chain uses TRBV27 and TRBJ2-7, with D unresolved. Germline CDR1 and CDR2: MNHEY and SMNVEV (reference sequence). This CDR3 contains 14 residues. V was shortened by 2 bases and J by 0 bases, with 8 bases between the two germline ends.

This clone came up once. This rearrangement joins TRBV27 to TRBJ2-1, with 8 bases fitting TRBD1. V gave up 7 bases and J gave up 4 bases; unmatched junction bases: 6. Germline CDR1 and CDR2: MNHEY and SMNVEV (reference sequence). The CDR3 is made up of 14 amino acids. The CDR3 sequence: CASNARQGYNEQFF. CDR3 sequence (DNA): TGTGCCAGCAACGCACGACAGGGGTACAATGAGCAGTTCTTC.

The CDR3 sequence is CASSSDLYQETQYF. The CDR3 DNA is TGTGCCAGCAGCTCGGATCTGTACCAAGAGACCCAGTACTTC. This chain connects TRBV7-8 to TRBJ2-5; D remains unclear. There are 14 residues in the CDR3. Germline V gene lookup returns CDR1 SGHVS and CDR2 FQNEAQ. V was trimmed by 4 bases and J by 0 bases, leaving 9 bases between them.

J is TRBJ2-7 and V is TRBV25-1; possible D gene TRBD2, 6 bases. V was clipped by 4 bases and J by 2 bases, with 21 bases between them. Germline V gene sequence: CDR1 MGHDK, CDR2 SYGVNS. The CDR3 is made up of 17 amino acids. In DNA, the CDR3 is TGTGCCAGCAGTGGTCTAAATAGGGAGGAAAGGGCCTACGAGCAGTACTTC. Its protein is CASSGLNREERAYEQYF.

The chain uses TRBV28 and TRBJ2-1; TRBD2 aligns across 9 bases. V lost 4 bases to trimming and J lost 5 bases; unmatched junction nucleotides: 6. The CDR3 loop spans 15 amino acids. In germline, CDR1 is MDHEN, CDR2 SYDVKM. CDR3 coding DNA: TGTGCCAGCAGTTGGTTGGTAGCGGGAGACAATGAGCAGTTCTTC. It specifies CASSWLVAGDNEQFF.

The chain recombines TRBV10-3 with TRBJ2-7; D may be TRBD2 (5 bases). Trimming pared 8 bases from V and 3 bases from J, leaving 17 bases between. CDR3 size: 14 residues. Germline V lookup: CDR1 ENHRY, CDR2 SYGVKD. The CDR3 DNA sequence: TGTGCCATCGCCGGGGAAGCGGCACTCTACGAGCAGTACTTC. Amino acids: CAIAGEAALYEQYF.

The table lists this clone with a few counts. Other DNA sequences of this sample code for an identical CDR3. The rearrangement joins TRBV4-3 to TRBJ2-3; a weak D match, TRBD2 (5 bases). The CDR3 contains 17 residues. Germline CDR1 LGHNA, CDR2 YSLEER. V dropped 0 bases and J dropped 0 bases, with 13 bases sitting between them. The CDR3 coding sequence is TGCGCCAGCAGCCAAGATTGGGCAGGAGGTAGCACAGATACGCAGTATTTT. Translating it yields CASSQDWAGGSTDTQYF.

V is TRBV4-1 and J is TRBJ1-2; the D is unclear. V gave up 0 bases and J gave up 1 base, with 9 bases separating them. From germline, CDR1 is MGHRA and CDR2 YSYEKL. This CDR3 has 15 amino acids. The CDR3 DNA sequence: TGCGCCAGCAGCCAAGAACTTCCCGTTAACTATGGCTACACCTTC. This encodes CASSQELPVNYGYTF.